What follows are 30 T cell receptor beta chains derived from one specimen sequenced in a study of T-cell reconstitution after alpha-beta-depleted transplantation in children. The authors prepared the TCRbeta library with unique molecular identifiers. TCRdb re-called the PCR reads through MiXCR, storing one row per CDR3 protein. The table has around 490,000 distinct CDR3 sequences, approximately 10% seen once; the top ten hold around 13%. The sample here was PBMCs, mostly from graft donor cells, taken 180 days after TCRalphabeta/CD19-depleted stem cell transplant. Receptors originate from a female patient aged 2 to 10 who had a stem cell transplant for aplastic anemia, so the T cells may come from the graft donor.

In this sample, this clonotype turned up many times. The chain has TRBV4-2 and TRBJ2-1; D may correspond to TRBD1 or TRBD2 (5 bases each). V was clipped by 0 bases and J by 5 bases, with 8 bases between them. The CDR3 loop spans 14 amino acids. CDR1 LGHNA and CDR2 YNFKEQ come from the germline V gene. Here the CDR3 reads CASSQDRGHNEQFF. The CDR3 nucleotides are TGTGCCAGCAGCCAAGATCGGGGCCACAATGAGCAGTTCTTC.

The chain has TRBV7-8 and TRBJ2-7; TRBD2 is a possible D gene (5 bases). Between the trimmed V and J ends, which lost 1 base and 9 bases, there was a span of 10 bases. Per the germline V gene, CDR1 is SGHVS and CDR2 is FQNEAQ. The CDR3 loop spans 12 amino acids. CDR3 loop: CASSLESSTQYF. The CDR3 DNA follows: TGTGCCAGCAGCTTAGAATCTAGCACGCAGTACTTC.

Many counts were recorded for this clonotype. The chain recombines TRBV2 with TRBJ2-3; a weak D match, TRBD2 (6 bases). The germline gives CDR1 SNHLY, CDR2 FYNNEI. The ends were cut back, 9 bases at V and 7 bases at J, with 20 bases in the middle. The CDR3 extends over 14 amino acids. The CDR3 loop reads CASSRDGGIHTQYF. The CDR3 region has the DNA TGTGCCAGTTCCCGGGACGGAGGGATTCATACGCAGTATTTT.

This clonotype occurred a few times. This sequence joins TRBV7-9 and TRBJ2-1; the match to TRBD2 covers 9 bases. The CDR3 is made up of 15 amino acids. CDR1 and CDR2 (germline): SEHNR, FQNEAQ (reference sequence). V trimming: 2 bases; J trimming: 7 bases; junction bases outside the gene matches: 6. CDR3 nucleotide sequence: TGTGCCAGCAGCTTAAAGTTTACTAGCGGGAATGAGCAGTTCTTC. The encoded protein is CASSLKFTSGNEQFF. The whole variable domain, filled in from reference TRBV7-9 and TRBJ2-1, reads DTGVSQNPRHKITKRGQNVTFRCDPISEHNRLYWYRQTLGQGPEFLTYFQNEAQLEKSRLLSDRFSAERPKGSFSTLEIQRTEQGDSAMYLCASSLKFTSGNEQFFGPGTRLTVL.

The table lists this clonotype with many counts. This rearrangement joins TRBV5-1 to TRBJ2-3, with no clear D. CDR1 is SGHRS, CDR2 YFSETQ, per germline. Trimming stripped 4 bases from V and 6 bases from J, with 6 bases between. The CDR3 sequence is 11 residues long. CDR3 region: CASSQKDTQYF. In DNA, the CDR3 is TGCGCCAGCAGCCAGAAGGATACGCAGTATTTT.

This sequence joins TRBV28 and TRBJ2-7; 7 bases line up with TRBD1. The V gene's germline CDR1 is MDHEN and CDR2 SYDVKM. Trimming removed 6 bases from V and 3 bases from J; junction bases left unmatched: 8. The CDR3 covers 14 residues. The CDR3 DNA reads TGTGCCAGCAGACCGACAGGGACCCACTACGAGCAGTACTTC. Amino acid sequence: CASRPTGTHYEQYF.

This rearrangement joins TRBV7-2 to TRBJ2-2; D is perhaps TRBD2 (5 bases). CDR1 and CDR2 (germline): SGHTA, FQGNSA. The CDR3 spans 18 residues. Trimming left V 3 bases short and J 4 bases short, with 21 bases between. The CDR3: CASSFSVIARVFTGELFF. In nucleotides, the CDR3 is TGTGCCAGCAGCTTTAGCGTGATAGCCCGTGTTTTCACCGGGGAGCTGTTTTTT. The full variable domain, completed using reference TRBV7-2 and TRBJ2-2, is GAGVSQSPSNKVTEKGKDVELRCDPISGHTALYWYRQSLGQGLEFLIYFQGNSAPDKSGLPSDRFSAERTGGSVSTLTIQRTQQEDSAVYLCASSFSVIARVFTGELFFGEGSRLTVL.

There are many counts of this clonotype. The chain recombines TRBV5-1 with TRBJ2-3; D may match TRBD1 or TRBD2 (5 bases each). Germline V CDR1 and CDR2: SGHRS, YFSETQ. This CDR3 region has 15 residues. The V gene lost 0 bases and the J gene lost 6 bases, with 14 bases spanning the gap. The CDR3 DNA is TGCGCCAGCAGCTTGGAAGGGACCGGTCTTGATACGCAGTATTTT. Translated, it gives CASSLEGTGLDTQYF.

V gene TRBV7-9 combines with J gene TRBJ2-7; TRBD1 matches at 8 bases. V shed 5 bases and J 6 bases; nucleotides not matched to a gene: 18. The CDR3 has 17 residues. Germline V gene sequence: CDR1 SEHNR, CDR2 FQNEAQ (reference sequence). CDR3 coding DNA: TGTGCCAGCAGCCCCTCCCCCGGGACAGGATTTCTATCCGAGCAGTACTTC. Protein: CASSPSPGTGFLSEQYF.

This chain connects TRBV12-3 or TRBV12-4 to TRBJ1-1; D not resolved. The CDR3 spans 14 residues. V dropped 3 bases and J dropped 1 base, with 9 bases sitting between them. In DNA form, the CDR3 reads TGTGCCAGCAGTTTTCGCCGTTCGAACACTGAAGCTTTCTTT. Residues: CASSFRRSNTEAFF.

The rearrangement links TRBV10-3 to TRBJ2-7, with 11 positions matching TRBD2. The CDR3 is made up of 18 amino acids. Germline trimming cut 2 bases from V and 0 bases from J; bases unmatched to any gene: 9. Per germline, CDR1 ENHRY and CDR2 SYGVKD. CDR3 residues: CAISEPGIAGGPSYEQYV. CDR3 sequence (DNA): TGTGCCATCAGTGAGCCCGGGATAGCGGGAGGGCCCTCCTACGAGCAGTACGTC.

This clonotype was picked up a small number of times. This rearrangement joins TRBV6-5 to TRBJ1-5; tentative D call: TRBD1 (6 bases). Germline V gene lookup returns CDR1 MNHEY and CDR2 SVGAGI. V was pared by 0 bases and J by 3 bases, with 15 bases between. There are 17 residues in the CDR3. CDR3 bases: TGTGCCAGCAGTTACTCGAAGTGGACAGCTTCCAATCAGCCCCAGCATTTT. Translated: CASSYSKWTASNQPQHF.

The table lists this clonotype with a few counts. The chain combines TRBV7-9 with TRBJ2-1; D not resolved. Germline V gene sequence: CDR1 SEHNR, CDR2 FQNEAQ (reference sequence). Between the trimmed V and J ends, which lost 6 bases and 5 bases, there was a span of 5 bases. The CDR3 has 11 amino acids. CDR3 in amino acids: CASSTDNEQFF. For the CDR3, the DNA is TGTGCCAGCAGTACGGACAATGAGCAGTTCTTC.

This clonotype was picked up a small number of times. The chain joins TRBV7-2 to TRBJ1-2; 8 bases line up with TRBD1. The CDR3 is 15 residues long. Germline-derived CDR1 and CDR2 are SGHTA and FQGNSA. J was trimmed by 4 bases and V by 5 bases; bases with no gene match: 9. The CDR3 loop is CASSPFRGRGYGYTF. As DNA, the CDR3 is TGTGCCAGCAGCCCATTCAGGGGGCGAGGCTATGGCTACACCTTC.

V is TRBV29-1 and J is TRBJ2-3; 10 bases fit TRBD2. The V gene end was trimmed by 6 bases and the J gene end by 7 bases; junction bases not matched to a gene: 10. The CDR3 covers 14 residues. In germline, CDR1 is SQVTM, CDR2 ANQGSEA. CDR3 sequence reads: CSVPSGRALNTQYF. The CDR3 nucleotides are TGCAGCGTCCCCAGCGGGAGGGCCCTAAATACGCAGTATTTT.

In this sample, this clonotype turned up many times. In DNA form, the CDR3 reads TGCAGCGTTGTTCTTCTCACCTACGAGCAGTACTTC. It translates to CSVVLLTYEQYF. This sequence joins TRBV29-1 and TRBJ2-7; D uncertain. This CDR3 is built from 12 residues. Looked up from germline, CDR1 is SQVTM and CDR2 is ANQGSEA. Trimming took off 4 bases at V and 2 bases at J, with 9 bases between the two ends.

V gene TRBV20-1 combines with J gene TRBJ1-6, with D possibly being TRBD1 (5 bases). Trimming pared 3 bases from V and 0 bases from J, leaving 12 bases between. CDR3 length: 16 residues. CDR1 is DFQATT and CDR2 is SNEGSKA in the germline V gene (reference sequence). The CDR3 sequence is CSASQGISSYNSPLHF. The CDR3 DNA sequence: TGCAGTGCTAGCCAGGGTATTAGCTCCTATAATTCACCCCTCCACTTT.

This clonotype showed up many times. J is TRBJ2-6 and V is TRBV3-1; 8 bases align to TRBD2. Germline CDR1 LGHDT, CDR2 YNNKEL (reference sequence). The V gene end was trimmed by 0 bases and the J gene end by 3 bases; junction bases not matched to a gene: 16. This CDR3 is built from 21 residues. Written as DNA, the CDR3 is TGTGCCAGCAGCCAAGAAGGAATTGGGAGCGGGGGACGCGTTGGGGCCAACGTCCTGACTTTC. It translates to CASSQEGIGSGGRVGANVLTF.

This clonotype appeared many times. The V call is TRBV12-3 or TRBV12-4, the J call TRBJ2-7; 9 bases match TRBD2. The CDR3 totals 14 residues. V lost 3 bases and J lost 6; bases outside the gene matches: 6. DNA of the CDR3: TGTGCCAGCAGTTTGGATGGGACTAGCAGCGAGCAGTACTTC. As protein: CASSLDGTSSEQYF.

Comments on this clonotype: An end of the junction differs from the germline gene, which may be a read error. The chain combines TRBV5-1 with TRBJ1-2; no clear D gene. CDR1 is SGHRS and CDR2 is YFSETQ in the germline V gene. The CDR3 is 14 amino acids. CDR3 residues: CACSPIGWAYGYTF. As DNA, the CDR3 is TGCGCCTGCAGCCCGATTGGATGGGCCTATGGCTACACCTTC.

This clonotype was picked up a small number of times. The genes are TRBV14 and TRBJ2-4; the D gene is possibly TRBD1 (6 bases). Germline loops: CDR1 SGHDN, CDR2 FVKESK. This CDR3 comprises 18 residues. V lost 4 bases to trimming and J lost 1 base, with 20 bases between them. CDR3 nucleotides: TGTGCCAGCAGCCCAGGGGAATGGAACACACCCGCCAAAAACATTCAGTACTTC. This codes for CASSPGEWNTPAKNIQYF.

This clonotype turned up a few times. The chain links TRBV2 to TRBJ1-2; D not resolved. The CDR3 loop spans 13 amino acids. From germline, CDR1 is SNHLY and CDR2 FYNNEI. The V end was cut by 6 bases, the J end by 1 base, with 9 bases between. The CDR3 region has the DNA TGTGCCAGCAGAAGTGCGGATAACTATGGCTACACCTTC. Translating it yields CASRSADNYGYTF.

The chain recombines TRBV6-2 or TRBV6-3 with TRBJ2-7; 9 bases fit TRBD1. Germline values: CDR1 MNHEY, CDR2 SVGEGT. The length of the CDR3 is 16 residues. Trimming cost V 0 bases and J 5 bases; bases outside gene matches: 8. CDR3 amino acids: CASSYSRTGGAHEQYV. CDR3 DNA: TGTGCCAGCAGTTACTCGAGAACAGGGGGCGCACACGAGCAGTACGTC.

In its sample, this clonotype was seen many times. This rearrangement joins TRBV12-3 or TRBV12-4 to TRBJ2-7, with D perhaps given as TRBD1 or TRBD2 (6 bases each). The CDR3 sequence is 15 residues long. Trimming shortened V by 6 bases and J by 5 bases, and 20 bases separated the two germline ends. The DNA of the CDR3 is TGTGCCAGCAGGGGAGGTCACAGGGTTCATGACGAGCAGTACTTC. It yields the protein CASRGGHRVHDEQYF.

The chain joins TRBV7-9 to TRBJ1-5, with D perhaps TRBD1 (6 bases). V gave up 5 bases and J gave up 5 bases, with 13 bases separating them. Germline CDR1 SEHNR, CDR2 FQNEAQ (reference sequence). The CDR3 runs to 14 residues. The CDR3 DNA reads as TGTGCCAGCAGCCCCAGGGGCGGAGATCAGCCCCAGCATTTT. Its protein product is CASSPRGGDQPQHF.

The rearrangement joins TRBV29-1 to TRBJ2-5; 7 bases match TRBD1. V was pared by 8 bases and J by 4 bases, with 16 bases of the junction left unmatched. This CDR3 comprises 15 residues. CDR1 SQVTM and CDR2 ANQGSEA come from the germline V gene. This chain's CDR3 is CSPEKVTGPPETQYF. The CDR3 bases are TGCAGCCCTGAGAAGGTGACAGGGCCCCCAGAGACCCAGTACTTC.

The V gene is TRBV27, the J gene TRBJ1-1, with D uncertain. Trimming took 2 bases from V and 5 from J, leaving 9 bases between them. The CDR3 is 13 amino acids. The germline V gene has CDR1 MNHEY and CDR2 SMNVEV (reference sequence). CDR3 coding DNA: TGTGCCAGCAGTTTAGGGGAGAGAACTGAAGCTTTCTTT. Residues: CASSLGERTEAFF.

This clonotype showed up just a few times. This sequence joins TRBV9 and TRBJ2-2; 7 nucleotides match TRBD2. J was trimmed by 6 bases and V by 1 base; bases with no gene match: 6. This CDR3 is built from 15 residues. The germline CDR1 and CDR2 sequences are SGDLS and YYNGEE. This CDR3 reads CASSVSPSGAGELFF. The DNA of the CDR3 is TGTGCCAGCAGCGTATCTCCTAGCGGAGCCGGGGAGCTGTTTTTT.

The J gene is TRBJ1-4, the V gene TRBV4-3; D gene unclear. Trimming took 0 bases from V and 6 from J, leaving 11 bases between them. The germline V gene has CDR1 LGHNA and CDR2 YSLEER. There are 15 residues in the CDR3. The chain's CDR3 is CASSQDRMAYEKLFF. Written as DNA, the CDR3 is TGCGCCAGCAGCCAAGATCGTATGGCGTATGAAAAACTGTTTTTT.

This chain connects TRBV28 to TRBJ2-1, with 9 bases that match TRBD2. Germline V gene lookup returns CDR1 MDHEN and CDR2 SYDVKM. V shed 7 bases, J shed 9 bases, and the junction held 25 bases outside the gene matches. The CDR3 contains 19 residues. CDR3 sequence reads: CASTEDTIFGAGGPFEQFF. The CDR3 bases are TGTGCCAGCACCGAGGACACTATTTTCGGGGCGGGAGGGCCGTTTGAGCAGTTCTTC.